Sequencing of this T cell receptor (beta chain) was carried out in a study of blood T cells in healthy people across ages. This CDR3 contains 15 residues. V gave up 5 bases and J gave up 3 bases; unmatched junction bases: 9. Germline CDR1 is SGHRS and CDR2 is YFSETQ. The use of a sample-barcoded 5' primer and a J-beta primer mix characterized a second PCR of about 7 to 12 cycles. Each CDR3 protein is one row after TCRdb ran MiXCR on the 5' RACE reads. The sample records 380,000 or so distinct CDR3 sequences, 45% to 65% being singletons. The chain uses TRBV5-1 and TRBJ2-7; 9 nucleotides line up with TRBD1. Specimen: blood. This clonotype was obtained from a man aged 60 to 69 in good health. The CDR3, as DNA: TGCGCCAGCAGGCTGGCGGGACAGGGTAGCTACGAGCAGTACTTC. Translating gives CASRLAGQGSYEQYF.